One and the same sample provided the 14 T cell receptor beta chains below, sequenced in a study of Ad26.COV2.S vaccination and SARS-CoV-2 variants. Treatment indicated: about 20 received Ad26.COV2.S at low or high dose, single or two shots; a few received placebo; per-sample allocation not given. Day 63 following the first vaccine or placebo injection was when the samples were taken. Produced via immunoSEQ multiplex PCR; TCRdb's table is partial and in-frame only. The sample shows 300,000 to 450,000 clones, around 83% of them seen only once. The sequences come from peripheral blood, collected in a trial of Ad26.COV2.S vaccine versus placebo. These receptors all stem from a person aged 18-65 years who received the Ad26.COV2.S COVID-19 vaccine or a placebo.

This rearrangement joins TRBV10-3 to TRBJ1-1; D is undetermined. Germline CDR1 ENHRY, CDR2 SYGVKD. V was pared by 8 bases and J by 2 bases, with 12 bases between. The CDR3 is made up of 13 amino acids. This CDR3 is CAILEEVNTEAFF. The CDR3 nucleotides read TGTGCCATCTTGGAGGAGGTAAACACTGAAGCTTTCTTT.

The genes are TRBV6-2 or TRBV6-3 and TRBJ2-7; maybe TRBD1 (6 bases). The germline V and J ends were trimmed by 1 base and 4 bases, with 14 bases remaining between them. The CDR3 has 15 residues. Germline loops: CDR1 MNHEY, CDR2 SVGEGT. As DNA, the CDR3 is TGTGCCAGCAGTTACTGGGCAGGGGAAGTGTACGAGCAGTACTTC. Protein sequence: CASSYWAGEVYEQYF.

The gene calls are TRBV6-1 and TRBJ1-2; 7 nucleotides match TRBD1. CDR1 is MNHNS and CDR2 is SASEGT in the germline V gene. V shed 2 bases and J 1 base; nucleotides not matched to a gene: 4. The CDR3 runs to 15 residues. In DNA form, the CDR3 reads TGTGCCAGCAGTGAAATACAGGGGAATAACTATGGCTACACCTTC. Translated: CASSEIQGNNYGYTF.

DNA for the CDR3: TGTGCCAGCAGCTTGGGACAGCAGGCAGACGCTGAAGCTTTCTTT. Protein: CASSLGQQADAEAFF. The chain carries TRBV5-4 and TRBJ1-1, with D tentatively TRBD1 (5 bases). The CDR3 loop spans 15 amino acids. CDR1 is SGHNT and CDR2 is YYREEE in the germline V gene (reference sequence). Trimming shortened V by 0 bases and J by 6 bases, and 15 bases separated the two germline ends.

This clone showed up just a few times. This sequence joins TRBV4-3 and TRBJ1-1, with a tentative D call TRBD1 (5 bases). The germline V and J ends were trimmed by 2 bases and 5 bases, with 9 bases remaining between them. CDR3 length equals 13 residues. The germline V gene encodes CDR1 LGHNA and CDR2 YSLEER. In nucleotides, the CDR3 is TGCGCCAGCAGCCAATCGCCAGGGACTGAAGCTTTCTTT. Protein sequence: CASSQSPGTEAFF.

This chain uses TRBV5-6 with TRBJ2-7; 9 bases fit TRBD1. This CDR3 region has 14 residues. Germline V CDR1 and CDR2: SGHDT, YYEEEE. J lost 4 bases, V lost 6 bases, and 8 bases had no gene match. CDR3 DNA sequence: TGTGCCAGCAAGCTGACAGGGGGACAATACGAGCAGTACTTC. Its protein product is CASKLTGGQYEQYF.

The rearrangement links TRBV5-4 to TRBJ1-2; D unresolved. Germline CDR1 reads SGHNT; CDR2 reads YYREEE (reference sequence). The germline V and J ends were trimmed by 3 bases and 0 bases, with 15 bases remaining between them. CDR3 length: 16 residues. Here the CDR3 reads CASSSLRGVSNYGYTF. Written as DNA, the CDR3 is TGTGCCAGCAGCTCTCTCCGTGGGGTATCTAACTATGGCTACACCTTC.

This rearrangement joins TRBV10-3 to TRBJ1-5, with TRBD1 identical over 7 bases. Germline assignment: CDR1 ENHRY and CDR2 SYGVKD. Losses at the gene ends were 6 bases for V and 4 bases for J; bases not matched to a gene: 6. The CDR3 has 14 amino acids. The CDR3 protein is CAIRGDSTNQPQHF. CDR3 nucleotides: TGTGCCATCAGGGGGGACAGCACTAATCAGCCCCAGCATTTT.

The chain joins TRBV28 to TRBJ2-1; no reliable D call. Trimming shortened V by 8 bases and J by 8 bases, and 10 bases separated the two germline ends. This CDR3 spans 11 amino acids. Germline assignment: CDR1 MDHEN and CDR2 SYDVKM. The CDR3 coding sequence is TGTGCCAGCTCTACTCGGGATGAGCAGTTCTTC. Translation: CASSTRDEQFF.

V gene TRBV4-1 combines with J gene TRBJ2-1; 8 positions match TRBD2. Losses at the gene ends were 1 base for V and 2 bases for J; bases not matched to a gene: 4. The length of the CDR3 is 16 residues. The V gene's germline CDR1 is MGHRA and CDR2 YSYEKL. CDR3 sequence: CASSQVAGGAYNEQFF. Here the CDR3 DNA reads TGCGCCAGCAGCCAAGTCGCCGGGGGGGCCTACAATGAGCAGTTCTTC.

The chain combines TRBV21-1 with TRBJ1-4. TRBV21-1 is noted as a pseudogene. CDR3 length equals 14 residues. The CDR3 loop reads CASIKGITNEKLFF. The CDR3 coding sequence is TGTGCCAGCATAAAAGGTATAACTAATGAAAAACTGTTTTTT.

The chain is built from TRBV28 and TRBJ2-2, with D perhaps TRBD2 (5 bases). The V gene's germline CDR1 is MDHEN and CDR2 SYDVKM. CDR3 length equals 16 residues. Trimming stripped 5 bases from V and 2 bases from J, with 15 bases between. CDR3 region: CASSPAGHSNTGELFF. DNA of the CDR3: TGTGCCAGCAGTCCCGCGGGCCATTCTAACACCGGGGAGCTGTTTTTT.

The V gene is TRBV6-1, the J gene TRBJ1-1, with 7 bases matching TRBD1. CDR1 and CDR2 from the germline V gene are MNHNS and SASEGT. The CDR3 totals 15 residues. V lost 3 bases to trimming and J lost 1 base; unmatched junction nucleotides: 5. CDR3 protein: CASSEEGTANTEAFF. In nucleotides, the CDR3 is TGTGCCAGCAGTGAGGAAGGGACAGCGAACACTGAAGCTTTCTTT.

This clone was picked up one time. The J gene is TRBJ2-2, the V gene TRBV24-1; D possibly corresponds to TRBD2 (7 bases). Per the germline V gene, CDR1 is KGHDR and CDR2 is SFDVKD. V lost 6 bases to trimming and J lost 1 base, with 8 bases between them. The CDR3 runs to 14 residues. The CDR3 here is CATSRGGNTGELFF. CDR3 nucleotide sequence: TGTGCCACCAGTAGGGGGGGGAACACCGGGGAGCTGTTTTTT.